This T cell receptor beta chain was recorded in a study of CXCR3-negative and CXCR3-positive naive CD8 T cells. Study-level background: Cumulative TRB read yield was roughly 140 million, averaging about 1.5 +/- 0.3 million per library.

The study's findings and limits: CXCR3-positive naive cells had TRB CDR3s that were more hydrophobic than CXCR3-negative naive cells had. Within a donor, both naive subsets shared TRBV-TRBJ usage, unlike memory cells.

Looked up from germline, CDR1 is MDHEN and CDR2 is SYDVKM. The CDR3 runs 14 residues. UMI-labeled TRB cDNA libraries were prepared by 5' RACE. TCRdb reprocessed the 5' RACE reads and reports one entry per CDR3 protein, with no DNA. This table holds several thousand distinct CDR3 sequences. Triplicate roughly 270,000-cell sorts were made of each CD8+ T cell subset. Concerning this clonotype: Its antigen is not known.

The clonotype originates from a human donor in good health. Some clones in this sample may be carry-over from other donors' samples. Sequenced material: naive CXCR3- CD8+ T cells from blood. Subset: CD45RO-CCR7+CD27+CD95- naive CD8+ T cells lacking CXCR3 (TNR3-). The chain couples TRBV28 to TRBJ2-2; TCRdb's D call, TRBD1, is unchecked because there is no DNA. CDR3 protein: CASSLPGPPGELFF. Combining the CDR3 with reference TRBV28 and TRBJ2-2 gives the whole variable domain DVKVTQSSRYLVKRTGEKVFLECVQDMDHENMFWYRQDPGLGLRLIYFSYDVKMKEKGDIPEGYSVSREKKERFSLILESASTNQTSMYLCASSLPGPPGELFFGEGSRLTVL.